Following are 2 T cell receptor beta chains from one sample sequenced in a study of T-cell reconstitution after alpha-beta-depleted transplantation in children. Unique molecular identifiers were used to barcode this TCRbeta library. TCRdb redid the calling of the PCR reads with MiXCR, one entry per CDR3 protein. The sample lists 200,000 or so distinct CDR3 sequences; approximately 8% were seen once. This sample comprised PBMCs, mostly from graft donor cells, obtained 360 days after TCRalphabeta/CD19-depleted stem cell transplant. Source of these receptors: a male patient between 2 and 10 years old who had a stem cell transplant for acute myeloid leukemia, so the T cells may come from the graft donor.

The V and J genes are TRBV6-5 and TRBJ2-3, with no clear D. The CDR3 extends over 14 amino acids. Germline V gives CDR1 MNHEY, CDR2 SVGAGI. The V and J ends lost 3 bases and 3 bases respectively, with 10 bases between them. The CDR3 sequence is CASSYARSTDTQYF. The CDR3 coding sequence is TGTGCCAGCAGTTATGCGAGAAGTACAGATACGCAGTATTTT.

The chain employs TRBV29-1 and TRBJ2-7; 14 bases fit TRBD2. V lost 2 bases and J lost 1; bases outside the gene matches: 13. Looked up from germline, CDR1 is SQVTM and CDR2 is ANQGSEA. This CDR3 comprises 19 residues. This CDR3 is CSVESPEGLAGDRSYEQYF. As DNA, the CDR3 is TGCAGCGTTGAATCCCCAGAGGGACTAGCGGGAGACAGGTCCTACGAGCAGTACTTC.